This TCR beta chain was sequenced in a study of T-cell memory formation after mild COVID-19. Study-wide results and caveats: CD4+ contracting clones were found mainly in CM and EM, and CD8+ ones in EMRA.

This clonotype turned up a few times. Its antigen remains unidentified. TCRdb re-called the 5' RACE reads with MiXCR, one entry per CDR3 protein. Of approximately 240,000 distinct CDR3 sequences in the sample, over 15% were seen once. Trimming removed 2 bases from V and 7 bases from J, with 12 bases in between. Germline CDR1 reads KGHSY; CDR2 reads FQNENV. This CDR3 has 14 amino acids. The chain recombines TRBV16 with TRBJ1-5, with a possible D match to TRBD1 (5 bases). Sequenced material: PBMCs or a T cell subset sorted from them (not recorded which). The origin of this receptor is a man younger than 30 who had mild COVID-19 (a few samples of this study predate the infection). Cell type and time point are not known. The CDR3 DNA follows: TGTGCCAGCAGCCAAGGACAAATGGGGCAGCCCCAGCATTTT. Its protein product is CASSQGQMGQPQHF.